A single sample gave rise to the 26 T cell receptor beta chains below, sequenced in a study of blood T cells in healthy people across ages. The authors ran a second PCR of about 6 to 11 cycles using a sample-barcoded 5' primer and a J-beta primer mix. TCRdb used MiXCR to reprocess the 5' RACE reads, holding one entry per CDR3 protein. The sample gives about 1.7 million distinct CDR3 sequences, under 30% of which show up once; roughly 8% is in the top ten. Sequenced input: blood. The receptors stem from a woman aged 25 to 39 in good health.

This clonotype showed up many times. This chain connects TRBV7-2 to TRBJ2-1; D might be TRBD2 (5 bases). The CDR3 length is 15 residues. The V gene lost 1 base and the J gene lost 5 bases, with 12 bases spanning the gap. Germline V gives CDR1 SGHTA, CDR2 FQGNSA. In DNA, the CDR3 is TGTGCCAGCAGCTTAGGGCGGGCCTGGAACAATGAGCAGTTCTTC. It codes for CASSLGRAWNNEQFF.

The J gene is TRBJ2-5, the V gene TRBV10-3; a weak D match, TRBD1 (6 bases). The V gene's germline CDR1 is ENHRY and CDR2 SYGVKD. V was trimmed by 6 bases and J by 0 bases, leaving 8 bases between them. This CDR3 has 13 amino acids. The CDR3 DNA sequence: TGTGCCATCAGCAGGGACAACCAAGAGACCCAGTACTTC. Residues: CAISRDNQETQYF.

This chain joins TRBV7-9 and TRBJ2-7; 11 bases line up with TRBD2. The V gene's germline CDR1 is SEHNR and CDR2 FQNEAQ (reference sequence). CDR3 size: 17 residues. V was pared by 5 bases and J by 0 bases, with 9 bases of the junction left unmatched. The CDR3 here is CASSPATSGVSSYEQYF. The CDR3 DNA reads TGTGCCAGCAGCCCAGCGACTAGCGGGGTGAGCTCCTACGAGCAGTACTTC.

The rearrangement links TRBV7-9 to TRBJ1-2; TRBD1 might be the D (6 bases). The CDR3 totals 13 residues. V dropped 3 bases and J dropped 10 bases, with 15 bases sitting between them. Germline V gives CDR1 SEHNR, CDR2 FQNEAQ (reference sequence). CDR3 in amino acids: CASSLTGRVNYTF. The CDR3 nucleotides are TGTGCCAGCAGCTTGACAGGCAGGGTGAACTACACCTTC.

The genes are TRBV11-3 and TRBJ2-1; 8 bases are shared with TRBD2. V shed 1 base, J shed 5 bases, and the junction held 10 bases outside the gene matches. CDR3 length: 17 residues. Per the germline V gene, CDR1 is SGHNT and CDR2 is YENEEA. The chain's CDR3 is CASSLGGSGSRNNEQFF. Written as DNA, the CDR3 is TGTGCCAGCAGCTTAGGGGGGAGCGGGAGTCGTAACAATGAGCAGTTCTTC.

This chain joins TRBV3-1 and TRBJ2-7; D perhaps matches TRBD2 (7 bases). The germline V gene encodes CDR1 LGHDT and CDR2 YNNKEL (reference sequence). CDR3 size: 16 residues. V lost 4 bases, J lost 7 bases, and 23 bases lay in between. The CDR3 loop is CASSRGPGGLTGEQYF. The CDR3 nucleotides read TGTGCCAGCAGCCGTGGGCCGGGGGGCCTGACCGGGGAGCAGTACTTC.

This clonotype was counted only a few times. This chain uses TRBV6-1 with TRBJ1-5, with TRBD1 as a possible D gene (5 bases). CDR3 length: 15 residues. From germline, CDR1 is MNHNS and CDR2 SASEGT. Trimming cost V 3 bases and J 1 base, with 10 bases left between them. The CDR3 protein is CASSDWTKSNQPQHF. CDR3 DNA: TGTGCCAGCAGTGACTGGACAAAGAGCAATCAGCCCCAGCATTTT.

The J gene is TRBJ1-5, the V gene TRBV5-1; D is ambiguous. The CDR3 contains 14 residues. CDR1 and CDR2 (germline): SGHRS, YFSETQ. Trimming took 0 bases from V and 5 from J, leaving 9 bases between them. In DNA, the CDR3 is TGCGCCAGCAGCTTGGGGAGGAGGGATCAGCCCCAGCATTTT. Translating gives CASSLGRRDQPQHF.

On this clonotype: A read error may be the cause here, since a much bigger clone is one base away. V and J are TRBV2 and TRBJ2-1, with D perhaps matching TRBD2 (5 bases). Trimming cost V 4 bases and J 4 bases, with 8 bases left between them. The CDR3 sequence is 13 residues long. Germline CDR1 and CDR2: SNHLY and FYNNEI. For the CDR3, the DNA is TGTGCCAGCAGTGGACTACGTTACAATGAGCAGTTCTTC. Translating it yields CASSGLRYNEQFF.

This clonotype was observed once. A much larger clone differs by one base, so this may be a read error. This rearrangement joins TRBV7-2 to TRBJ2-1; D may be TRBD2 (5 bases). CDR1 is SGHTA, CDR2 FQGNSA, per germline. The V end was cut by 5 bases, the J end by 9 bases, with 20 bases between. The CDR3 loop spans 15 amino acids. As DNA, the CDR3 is TGTGCCAGCAGCACCGGAGGCGTCGATGGTAGTGAGCAGTTCTTC. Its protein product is CASSTGGVDGSEQFF.

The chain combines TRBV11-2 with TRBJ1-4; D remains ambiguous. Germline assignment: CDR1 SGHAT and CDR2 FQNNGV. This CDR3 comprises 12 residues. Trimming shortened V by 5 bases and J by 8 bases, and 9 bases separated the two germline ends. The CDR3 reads CASSGSGEKLFF. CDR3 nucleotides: TGTGCCAGCAGCGGCAGTGGGGAAAAACTGTTTTTT.

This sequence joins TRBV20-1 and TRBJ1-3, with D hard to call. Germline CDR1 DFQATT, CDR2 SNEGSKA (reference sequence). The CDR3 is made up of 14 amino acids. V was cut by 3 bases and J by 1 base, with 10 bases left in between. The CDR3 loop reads CSASDWSSGNTIYF. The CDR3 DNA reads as TGCAGTGCTAGCGATTGGTCGTCTGGAAACACCATATATTTT.

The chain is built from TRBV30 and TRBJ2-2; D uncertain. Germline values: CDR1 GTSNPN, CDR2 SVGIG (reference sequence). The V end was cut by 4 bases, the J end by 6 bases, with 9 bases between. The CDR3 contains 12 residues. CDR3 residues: CAWKIGPGELFF. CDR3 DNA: TGTGCCTGGAAGATTGGGCCCGGGGAGCTGTTTTTT.

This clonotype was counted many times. DNA of the CDR3: TGTGCCAGCTCTCCCCAGACTAGCGGGCCTAACGAGCAGTACTTC. Translating it yields CASSPQTSGPNEQYF. The V gene is TRBV18, the J gene TRBJ2-7; 10 bases are a match to TRBD2. Losses at the gene ends were 6 bases for V and 5 bases for J; bases not matched to a gene: 10. The CDR3 sequence is 15 residues long. The germline V gene has CDR1 KGHSH and CDR2 LQKENI.

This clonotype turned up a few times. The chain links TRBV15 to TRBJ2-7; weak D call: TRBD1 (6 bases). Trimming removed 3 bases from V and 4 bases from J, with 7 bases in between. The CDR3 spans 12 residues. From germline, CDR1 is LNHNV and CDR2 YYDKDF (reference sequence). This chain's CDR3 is CATSSRGYEQYF. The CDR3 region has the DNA TGTGCCACCAGCAGTAGGGGGTACGAGCAGTACTTC. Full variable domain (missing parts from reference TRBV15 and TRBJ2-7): DAMVIQNPRYQVTQFGKPVTLSCSQTLNHNVMYWYQQKSSQAPKLLFHYYDKDFNNEADTPDNFQSRRPNTSFCFLDIRSPGLGDTAMYLCATSSRGYEQYFGPGTRLTVT.

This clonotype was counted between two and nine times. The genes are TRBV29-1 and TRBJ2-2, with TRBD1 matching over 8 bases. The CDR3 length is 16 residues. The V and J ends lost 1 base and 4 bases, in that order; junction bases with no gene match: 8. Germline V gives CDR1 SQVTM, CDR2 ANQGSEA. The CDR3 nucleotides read TGCAGCGTTGAAGTATCAGGGGGCGAGTTCACCGGGGAGCTGTTTTTT. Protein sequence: CSVEVSGGEFTGELFF.

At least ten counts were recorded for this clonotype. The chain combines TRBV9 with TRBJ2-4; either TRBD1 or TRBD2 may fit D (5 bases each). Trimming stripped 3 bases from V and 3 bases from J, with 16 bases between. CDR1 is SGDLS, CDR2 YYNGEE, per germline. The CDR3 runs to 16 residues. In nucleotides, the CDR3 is TGTGCCAGCAGCGCCACGGGACGAGGGGACAAAAACATTCAGTACTTC. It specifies CASSATGRGDKNIQYF.

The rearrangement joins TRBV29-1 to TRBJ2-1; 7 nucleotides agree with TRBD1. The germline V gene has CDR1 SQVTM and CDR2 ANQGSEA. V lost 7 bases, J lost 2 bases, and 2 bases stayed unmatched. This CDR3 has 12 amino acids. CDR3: CSAQGAYNEQFF. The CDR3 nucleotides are TGCAGCGCCCAGGGGGCCTACAATGAGCAGTTCTTC.

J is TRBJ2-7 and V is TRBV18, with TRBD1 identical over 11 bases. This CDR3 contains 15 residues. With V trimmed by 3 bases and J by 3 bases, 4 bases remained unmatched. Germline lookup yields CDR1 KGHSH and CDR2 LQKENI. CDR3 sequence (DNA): TGTGCCAGCTCACCGGCGGGACAGGGGGGCTACGAGCAGTACTTC. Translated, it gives CASSPAGQGGYEQYF.

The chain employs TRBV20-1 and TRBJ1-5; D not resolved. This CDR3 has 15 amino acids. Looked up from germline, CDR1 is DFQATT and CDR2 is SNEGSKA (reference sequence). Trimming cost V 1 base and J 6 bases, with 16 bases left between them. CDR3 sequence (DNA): TGCAGTGCTAGAGCCCCAACTCGGAACGGTCAGCCCCAGCATTTT. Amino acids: CSARAPTRNGQPQHF.

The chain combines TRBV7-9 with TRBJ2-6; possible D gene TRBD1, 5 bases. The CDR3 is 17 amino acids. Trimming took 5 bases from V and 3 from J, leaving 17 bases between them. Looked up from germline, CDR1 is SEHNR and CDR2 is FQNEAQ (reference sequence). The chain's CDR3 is CASSPPKGSLGANVLTF. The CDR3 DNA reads TGTGCCAGCAGCCCACCAAAGGGGTCGCTTGGGGCCAACGTCCTGACTTTC.

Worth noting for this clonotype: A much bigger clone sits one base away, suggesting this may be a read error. The CDR3 DNA sequence: TGCGGTGCTAGTGGGCAGACTAGCGTCGATGAGCAGTTCTTC. Translation: CGASGQTSVDEQFF. The gene calls are TRBV20-1 and TRBJ2-1, with 8 bases that match TRBD2. The CDR3 totals 14 residues. Germline CDR1 reads DFQATT; CDR2 reads SNEGSKA (reference sequence).

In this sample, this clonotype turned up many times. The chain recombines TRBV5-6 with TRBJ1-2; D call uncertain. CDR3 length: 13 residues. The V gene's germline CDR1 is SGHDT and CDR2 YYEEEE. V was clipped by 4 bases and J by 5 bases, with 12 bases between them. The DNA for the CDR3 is TGTGCCAGCAGCCCCGATCTAAGTTATGGCTACACCTTC. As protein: CASSPDLSYGYTF.

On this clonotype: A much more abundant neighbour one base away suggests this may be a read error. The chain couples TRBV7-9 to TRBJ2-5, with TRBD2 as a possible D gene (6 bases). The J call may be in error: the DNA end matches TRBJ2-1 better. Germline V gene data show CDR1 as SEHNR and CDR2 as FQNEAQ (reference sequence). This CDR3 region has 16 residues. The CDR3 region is CASNSYLGGTQETQFF. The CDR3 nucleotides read TGTGCCAGCAACTCTTATCTCGGGGGTACCCAAGAGACCCAGTTCTTC.

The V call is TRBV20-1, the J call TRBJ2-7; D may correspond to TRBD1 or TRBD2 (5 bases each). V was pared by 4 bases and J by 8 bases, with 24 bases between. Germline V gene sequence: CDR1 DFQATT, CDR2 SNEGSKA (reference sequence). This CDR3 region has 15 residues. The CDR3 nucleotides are TGCAGTGCTAATACCGGGACCGCTTATAGTGTCCAGCAGTACTTC. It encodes CSANTGTAYSVQQYF.

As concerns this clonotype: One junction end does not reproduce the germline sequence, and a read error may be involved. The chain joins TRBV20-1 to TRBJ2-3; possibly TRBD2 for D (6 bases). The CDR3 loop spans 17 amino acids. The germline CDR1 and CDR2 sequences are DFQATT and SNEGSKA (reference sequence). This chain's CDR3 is CGARTRRRVTSTDTQYF. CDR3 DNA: TGCGGTGCTAGAACCCGACGGAGGGTTACTAGCACGGATACGCAGTATTTT.